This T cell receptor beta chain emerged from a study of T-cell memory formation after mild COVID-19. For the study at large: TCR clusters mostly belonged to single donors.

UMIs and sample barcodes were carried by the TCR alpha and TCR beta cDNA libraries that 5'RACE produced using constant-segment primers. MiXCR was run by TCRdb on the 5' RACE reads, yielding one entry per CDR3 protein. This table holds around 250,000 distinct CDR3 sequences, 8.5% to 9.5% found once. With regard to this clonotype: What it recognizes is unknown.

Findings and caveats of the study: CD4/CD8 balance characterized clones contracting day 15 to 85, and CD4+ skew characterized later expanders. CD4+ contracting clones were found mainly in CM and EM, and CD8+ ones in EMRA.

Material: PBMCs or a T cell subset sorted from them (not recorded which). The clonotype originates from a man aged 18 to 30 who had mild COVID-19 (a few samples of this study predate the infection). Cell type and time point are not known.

This CDR3 is CSAAAAASGDKNIQYF. The DNA of the CDR3 is TGCAGTGCAGCGGCGGCGGCTAGCGGGGACAAAAACATTCAGTACTTC. The chain employs TRBV20-1 and TRBJ2-4, with TRBD2 matching over 9 bases. CDR1 is DFQATT, CDR2 SNEGSKA, per germline (reference sequence). The CDR3 is 16 amino acids. V was clipped by 6 bases and J by 3 bases; unmatched bases: 12.